This TCR beta chain was identified in a study of quantifying T cell responses using KT2 cells. Study at large: TCR alpha and beta constant-region primers primed reverse transcription of RNA.

The cDNA 3' end received a ligated oligonucleotide with a UMI. An equimolar mix of RC1.1 and RC1.2 primed the beta chain across TRBC1 and TRBC2. Separate processing of TCR alpha and beta chains began at the second PCR. TCRdb reprocessed the UMI-ligation and nested PCR reads with MiXCR, giving one entry per CDR3 protein. The repertoire holds about 33,000 distinct CDR3 sequences, with 9% to 12% as singletons. This clonotype came up a few times. V lost 0 bases to trimming and J lost 2 bases, with 11 bases between them. CDR1 and CDR2 (germline): MNHEY, SVGAGI. This CDR3 has 15 amino acids. The V call is TRBV6-5, the J call TRBJ2-7; D possibly corresponds to TRBD1 (5 bases). This receptor was obtained from a human donor. Sequenced sample: PBMCs spiked with cells of the T cell clone KT2. The CDR3 nucleotides read TGTGCCAGCAGTTACTCACAGCCAGGGCCCTACGAGCAGTACTTC. Residues: CASSYSQPGPYEQYF.